Shown below are 22 T cell receptor beta chains from a single sample sequenced in a study of graft-versus-host responses after intestinal transplantation. Their antigens remain unidentified. Sequencing was performed with immunoSEQ multiplex PCR; in TCRdb, only in-frame clones are kept and a portion is missing. The data contain over 65,000 clones, roughly 90% of them singletons. The material sequenced was unstimulated CD8+ T cells sorted from spleen or lymph node cells, taken before transplant. The receptors were gathered from a human donor who was the organ donor for an intestinal transplant.

The rearrangement links TRBV5-1 to TRBJ1-1; D is perhaps TRBD1 (6 bases). Germline-derived CDR1 and CDR2 are SGHRS and YFSETQ. The length of the CDR3 is 19 residues. The V and J ends lost 0 bases and 0 bases respectively, with 21 bases between them. The DNA for the CDR3 is TGCGCCAGCAGCTTGGAGAGTACCGGGACACAGACCGTGAACACTGAAGCTTTCTTT. Translating it yields CASSLESTGTQTVNTEAFF.

On this clone itself: Other DNA sequences within the sample encode an identical CDR3. The CDR3 nucleotides are TGTGCCAGCAGCTTGGCTAGCGGGGGTTACGAGCAGTACTTC. Translating gives CASSLASGGYEQYF. The chain joins TRBV5-4 to TRBJ2-7, with 10 bases identical to TRBD2. The J segment lost 4 bases and the V segment lost 0 bases, leaving 1 base of the junction unmatched. The germline V gene has CDR1 SGHNT and CDR2 YYREEE (reference sequence). The CDR3 contains 14 residues.

The chain has TRBV5-1 and TRBJ1-2; 7 bases are a match to TRBD1. The CDR3 is 12 residues long. CDR1 is SGHRS, CDR2 YFSETQ, per germline. With 1 base clipped from V and 8 bases from J, the junction kept 2 bases outside the gene matches. The CDR3 region is CASSLQGVGYTF. As DNA, the CDR3 is TGCGCCAGCAGCTTGCAGGGGGTCGGCTACACCTTC.

This clone was detected once. V gene TRBV29-1 combines with J gene TRBJ2-7; no definite D call. This CDR3 has 11 residues. The V gene's germline CDR1 is SQVTM and CDR2 ANQGSEA. CDR3 coding DNA: TGCGCGGTAACCGATGCGTACGAGCAGTACTTC. This sequence encodes CAVTDAYEQYF.

CDR3 residues: CASSVGSHSSYEQYF. In nucleotides, the CDR3 is TGTGCCAGCAGCGTCGGCTCCCATAGCTCCTACGAGCAGTACTTC. This rearrangement joins TRBV9 to TRBJ2-7; unclear D gene. This CDR3 region has 15 residues. V was shortened by 2 bases and J by 0 bases, with 12 bases between the two germline ends. Germline V gene sequence: CDR1 SGDLS, CDR2 YYNGEE.

J is TRBJ2-3 and V is TRBV15, with D possibly being TRBD2 (6 bases). Between the trimmed V and J ends, which lost 3 bases and 2 bases, there was a span of 9 bases. There are 14 residues in the CDR3. Germline V gene data show CDR1 as LNHNV and CDR2 as YYDKDF (reference sequence). In DNA form, the CDR3 reads TGTGCCACCAGCAGCGGGGGAAACACAGATACGCAGTATTTT. It codes for CATSSGGNTDTQYF.

In this sample, this clone turned up a few times. The chain recombines TRBV19 with TRBJ2-4; the match to TRBD1 covers 9 bases. The CDR3 runs 12 residues. V lost 6 bases to trimming and J lost 10 bases; unmatched junction nucleotides: 4. Germline CDR1 LNHDA, CDR2 SQIVND (reference sequence). CDR3 bases: TGTGCCAGTAGAGGACAGGGGAGAATTCAGTACTTC. It codes for CASRGQGRIQYF.

This sequence joins TRBV4-1 and TRBJ2-7, with D hard to call. The CDR3 length is 13 residues. CDR1 MGHRA and CDR2 YSYEKL come from the germline V gene. V was clipped by 3 bases and J by 3 bases, with 9 bases between them. The CDR3 loop is CASSQGPVYEQYF. The CDR3 DNA reads as TGCGCCAGCAGCCAGGGTCCCGTCTACGAGCAGTACTTC.

The genes are TRBV19 and TRBJ2-1, with D maybe TRBD2 (6 bases). The germline gives CDR1 LNHDA, CDR2 SQIVND (reference sequence). This CDR3 comprises 16 residues. The V end lost 1 base, the J end lost 2 bases, and 12 bases lay between the germline ends. The CDR3 here is CASSIAERTTYNEQFF. CDR3 nucleotide sequence: TGTGCCAGTAGTATAGCCGAGCGGACTACCTACAATGAGCAGTTCTTC.

This clone appeared once. The DNA of the CDR3 is TGTGCCAGCAGTTTCGGGACGGTCCCCACAGATACGCAGTATTTT. Its translation is CASSFGTVPTDTQYF. The V and J genes are TRBV28 and TRBJ2-3, with D possibly being TRBD1 or TRBD2 (5 bases each). The V and J ends lost 3 bases and 2 bases respectively, with 12 bases between them. Germline CDR1 MDHEN, CDR2 SYDVKM. This CDR3 is 15 amino acids long. The variable domain in full, completed from reference TRBV28 and TRBJ2-3, reads DVKVTQSSRYLVKRTGEKVFLECVQDMDHENMFWYRQDPGLGLRLIYFSYDVKMKEKGDIPEGYSVSREKKERFSLILESASTNQTSMYLCASSFGTVPTDTQYFGPGTRLTVL.

This chain joins TRBV10-3 and TRBJ2-2; no definite D call. V shed 5 bases and J shed 4 bases, with 8 bases lying between them. The CDR3 spans 13 residues. Germline CDR1 reads ENHRY; CDR2 reads SYGVKD. The CDR3 is CAISPEFTGELFF. DNA of the CDR3: TGTGCCATCAGTCCGGAATTCACCGGGGAGCTGTTTTTT.

V is TRBV13 and J is TRBJ2-2; perhaps D is TRBD1 or TRBD2 (6 bases each). The germline gives CDR1 PRHDT, CDR2 FYEKMQ (reference sequence). Trimming pared 5 bases from V and 7 bases from J, leaving 14 bases between. The CDR3 runs 14 residues. The CDR3 DNA reads as TGTGCCAGCAGCCCAGGAGGGGGGAGCGGGGAGCTGTTTTTT. This codes for CASSPGGGSGELFF.

The J gene is TRBJ2-3, the V gene TRBV7-9; TRBD2 matches at 14 bases. CDR1 is SEHNR and CDR2 is FQNEAQ in the germline V gene (reference sequence). The CDR3 extends over 17 amino acids. V gave up 5 bases and J gave up 5 bases; unmatched junction bases: 9. Here the CDR3 reads CASSPKRLAGGQDTQYF. The CDR3 DNA sequence: TGTGCCAGCAGCCCCAAACGACTAGCGGGGGGGCAAGATACGCAGTATTTT.

The chain uses TRBV6-1 and TRBJ2-1; 8 bases map to TRBD2. CDR1 and CDR2 from the germline V gene are MNHNS and SASEGT. The CDR3 runs 14 residues. V trimming: 10 bases; J trimming: 7 bases; junction bases outside the gene matches: 12. The CDR3 protein is CATPTGLGGNEQFF. The CDR3 DNA is TGTGCCACACCCACGGGACTAGGTGGGAATGAGCAGTTCTTC.

The rearrangement uses TRBV5-1 and TRBJ1-3; TRBD1 might be the D (5 bases). This CDR3 is 17 amino acids long. The V and J ends lost 4 bases and 2 bases respectively, with 19 bases between them. Germline CDR1 reads SGHRS; CDR2 reads YFSETQ. CDR3 DNA sequence: TGCGCCAGCAGCCCCACACTGCAGGGTATCGCTGGAAACACCATATATTTT. Translated, it gives CASSPTLQGIAGNTIYF. The complete variable domain, with remaining parts taken from reference TRBV5-1 and TRBJ1-3, reads KAGVTQTPRYLIKTRGQQVTLSCSPISGHRSVSWYQQTPGQGLQFLFEYFSETQRNKGNFPGRFSGRQFSNSRSEMNVSTLELGDSALYLCASSPTLQGIAGNTIYFGEGSWLTVV.

V and J are TRBV2 and TRBJ1-2; D is unclear. Germline V gene data show CDR1 as SNHLY and CDR2 as FYNNEI. Between the trimmed V and J ends, which lost 1 base and 3 bases, there was a span of 21 bases. This CDR3 contains 18 residues. CDR3 nucleotides: TGTGCCAGCAGTGAAGGGTTTCGCGGAACCCATTCTTACTATGGCTACACCTTC. This gives the protein CASSEGFRGTHSYYGYTF.

This clone was observed once. The chain joins TRBV5-1 to TRBJ2-3; 9 nucleotides line up with TRBD2. The junction had 1 base not matched to a gene; V was cut back by 1 base and J by 1 base. Germline CDR1 and CDR2: SGHRS and YFSETQ. The CDR3 covers 15 residues. CDR3 nucleotides: TGCGCCAGCAGCTTGAAGCGGGGGGGCACAGATACGCAGTATTTT. This sequence encodes CASSLKRGGTDTQYF.

The genes are TRBV19 and TRBJ1-5, with a possible D match to TRBD1 (5 bases). Trimming took off 3 bases at V and 8 bases at J, with 11 bases between the two ends. This CDR3 spans 13 amino acids. Germline V gene lookup returns CDR1 LNHDA and CDR2 SQIVND (reference sequence). CDR3 region: CASSIMGLEPQHF. The CDR3 DNA follows: TGTGCCAGTAGTATTATGGGGCTTGAGCCCCAGCATTTT.

The CDR3 DNA follows: TGTGCCAGCAGCACGGCGGGGGGCGATAACTATGGCTACACCTTC. Its translation is CASSTAGGDNYGYTF. The rearrangement links TRBV25-1 to TRBJ1-2, with D perhaps matching TRBD1 (6 bases). Germline V gene data show CDR1 as MGHDK and CDR2 as SYGVNS. This CDR3 is built from 15 residues. Trimming stripped 6 bases from V and 1 base from J, with 15 bases between.

V and J are TRBV7-9 and TRBJ1-2; no reliable D call. Germline CDR1 and CDR2: SEHNR and FQNEAQ (reference sequence). V was clipped by 3 bases and J by 2 bases, with 10 bases between them. This CDR3 contains 14 residues. The CDR3 DNA reads TGTGCCAGCAGCTTGATGACGGACAACTATGGCTACACCTTC. It translates to CASSLMTDNYGYTF.

A single count supports this clone. The chain has TRBV2 and TRBJ1-1, with D maybe TRBD1 (6 bases). Germline V gives CDR1 SNHLY, CDR2 FYNNEI. CDR3 length: 14 residues. Deletions cut 4 bases from V and 3 bases from J, with 12 bases between. DNA for the CDR3: TGTGCCAGCAGTGTGTCAGGGGAGGACACTGAAGCTTTCTTT. Encoded protein: CASSVSGEDTEAFF.

Here the CDR3 reads CSARTVHEQYF. CDR3 bases: TGCAGTGCTAGGACAGTCCACGAGCAGTACTTC. The genes are TRBV20-1 and TRBJ2-7, with D possibly matching TRBD1 (5 bases). The germline V gene encodes CDR1 DFQATT and CDR2 SNEGSKA (reference sequence). This CDR3 is built from 11 residues. V was shortened by 3 bases and J by 5 bases, with 8 bases between the two germline ends.